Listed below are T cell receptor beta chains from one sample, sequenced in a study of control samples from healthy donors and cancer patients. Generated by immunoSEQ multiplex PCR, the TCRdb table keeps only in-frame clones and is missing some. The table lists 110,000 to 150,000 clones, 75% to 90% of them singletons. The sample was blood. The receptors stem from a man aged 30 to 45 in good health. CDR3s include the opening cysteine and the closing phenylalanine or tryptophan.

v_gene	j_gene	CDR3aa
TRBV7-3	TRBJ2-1	CASSRTGGDNEQFF
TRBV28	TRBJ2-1	CASSRRENEQFF
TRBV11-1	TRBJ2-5	CASSSRSREQETQYF
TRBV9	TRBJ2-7	CASSAEPGQEINEQYF
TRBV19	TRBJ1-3	CASSDRGSGNTIYF
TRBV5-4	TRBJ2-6	CASSQTESGANVLTF
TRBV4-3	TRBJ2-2	CASSQADGGEGTGELFF
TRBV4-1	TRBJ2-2	CASSRGLAGATGELFF
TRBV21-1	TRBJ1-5	CASSKSKGATTTMGPQHF
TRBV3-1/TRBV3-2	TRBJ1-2	CASSHRDGFEGYTF
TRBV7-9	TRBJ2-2	CASSLLMGSGELFF
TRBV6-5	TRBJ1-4	CASSTTREKLFF
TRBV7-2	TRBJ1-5	CASSWQGTSRGQPQHF
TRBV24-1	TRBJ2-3	CATSEALVGTQYF
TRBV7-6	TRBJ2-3	CASSGPLDTQYF
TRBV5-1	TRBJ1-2	CASSFSDGYGYTF
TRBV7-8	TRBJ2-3	CASSLEGSSTDTQYF
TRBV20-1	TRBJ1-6	CSASRDRGLPPLHF
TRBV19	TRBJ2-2	CASSGTGSTNTGELFF
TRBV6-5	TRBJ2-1	CASRNSGGYNEQFF
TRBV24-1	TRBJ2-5	CATSDPTGGAQETQYF
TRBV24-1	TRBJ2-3	CATSRQGTDTQYF
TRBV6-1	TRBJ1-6	CASSESGFPLHF
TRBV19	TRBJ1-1	CASSMKQGGGAFF
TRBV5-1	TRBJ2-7	CASSLQGYEQYF
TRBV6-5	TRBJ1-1	CASTWGRNTEAFF
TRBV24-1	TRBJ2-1	CATSDPTLAYNEQFF
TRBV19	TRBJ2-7	CASSQIHGREAAYEQYF
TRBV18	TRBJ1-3	CASSPSIQGLANSGNTIYF
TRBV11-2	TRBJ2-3	CASSDRNSHTDTQYF
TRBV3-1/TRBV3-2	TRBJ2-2	CASSQDSARGWGTGELFF
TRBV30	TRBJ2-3	CAWSVRGTIVGDTQYF
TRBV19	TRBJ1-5	CASSIWGAGPQHF
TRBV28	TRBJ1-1	CAIVGGLTEAFF
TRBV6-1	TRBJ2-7	CASTERGERSGYEQYF
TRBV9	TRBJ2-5	CASSSLRGTQYF
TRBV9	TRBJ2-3	CASSVGRTSGSADTQYF